This TCR beta chain was identified in a study of cytomegalovirus exposure and HLA in healthy donors listed by TCRdb under 2017. The study in broad terms: An earlier analysis of several hundred of the donors reported 250 to 350 Gb of sequence data and roughly 100 million unique TCR beta sequences from about 180 million T cells. Using immunosequencing, the study profiled T cell repertoires from approximately 700 subjects and related those repertoires to cytomegalovirus serostatus. HLA typing included class I and class II loci at four-digit resolution. Donor age, sex, ethnicity and CMV serostatus were compiled together with the repertoire data. Because of strong linkage in the cohort, roughly five DR-DQ haplotypes were treated as single units for association and clustering. High-throughput TCR immunosequencing, statistical association of individual TCRs with disease status, and machine learning were combined to predict cytomegalovirus infection status. In a later analysis, previously published TCR beta repertoires from 550 to 700 donors were re-analyzed and high-resolution HLA genotyping was added so that TCR occurrence patterns could be studied. In addition to the first cohort of 666 subjects, a separate validation cohort of 130 or so different subjects was used. Every repertoire in the discovery cohort had been generated on one and the same sequencing platform. Among around 400 genotyped donors of the cohort, an average of approximately 240,000 unique TCR beta nucleotide sequences were sequenced per donor, about a sixth of them non-productive. An earlier analysis of about 620 of the donors applied high-throughput TCR beta sequencing to assess whether each TCR beta V gene segment acted as functional or pseudogenic. The later analysis used no new phenotypic data to find candidate immune exposures, relying instead on TCR beta sequences and their occurrence across donors. The study was designed to test whether signatures of past pathogen exposure could be identified by cataloging public T cell receptors. The number of typed donors differed by locus: roughly 620-640 for A, B, C, DRB1 and DQB1; some 540 for DQA1; approximately 600 for DPA1; and about 450 for DPB1. A later genetic analysis used genome-wide SNP genotypes for about 65% of the 666 donors, treating that subset as a discovery cohort. Around 320 gigabases of sequencing data and tens of millions of unique TCR sequences were included in an early release covering around 600 HLA-typed donors. Of the 300 to 400 genotyped donors, around 81% fell in the genetic ancestry cluster associated with self-reported Caucasian donors. Here is what the overall study found, with its caveats: According to the authors, the approach could potentially be generalized to other disease states and immunological phenotypes. Immune exposure information for the cohort was limited to CMV serostatus. An earlier analysis of some 560 of the donors showed that most TCR beta V segments appeared in productive rearrangements either about 87% or about 30% of the time, which broadly matched IMGT annotations. Most CMV-associated TCR beta chains appeared to be HLA-restricted in a later analysis, and the HLA associations seemed to be driven largely by CMV exposure. In vitro tests confirmed that a few of the cytomegalovirus-associated TCR beta chains recognize cytomegalovirus antigens. HLA typing was unavailable for some donors at each locus, so association tests used only the typed subset. Only TCR beta chains were sequenced in this cohort, and the absence of alpha or paired-chain data limited detectable features. Some IMGT-functional V segments, including TRBV6-2 and TRBV6-3, could not be told apart with the 87-base-pair reads, so those segments were excluded. The classifier was reported to diagnose cytomegalovirus status with high specificity and sensitivity in both the original and validation cohorts. V-gene and J-gene trimming of TCR beta chains was associated with a missense DCLRE1C variant in a later genetic analysis, and the association was replicated in an independent cohort. Linkage disequilibrium might explain the correlated functional status among segregating V segments, but an unknown experimental factor could not be ruled out. The study gave a list of about 160 TCR beta chains associated with cytomegalovirus. About 15 rarely observed V segments, including chromosome 9 orphons, were excluded from the earlier analysis of several hundred of the donors because counts were too low. Compared with the roughly 600-donor mean, donors in an Asian-associated ancestry cluster had fewer N-insertions in productive TCRs, according to a later genetic analysis. A later analysis found that TCR association rates varied across HLA loci, with DRB1 alleles showing the most associated TCRs and HLA-C alleles the fewest. Compared with equally common non-associated chains, HLA-associated TCR beta chains in a later analysis were more clonally expanded and had lower generation probabilities. A later analysis associated around 16,000 TCR beta sequences with specific HLA alleles at a false discovery rate of 0.05. In a later analysis, several top co-occurrence clusters were reported to appear linked to parvovirus B19, influenza, CMV and Epstein-Barr virus. Strong co-occurrence of HLA alleles, especially DR and DQ, made assigning TCR associations to individual alleles difficult. A cluster of highly shared sequence variants was judged likely to be a technical artifact of the sequencing pipeline. Most TCR sequences were observed very rarely across donors, whereas some public TCRs were present in many individuals. Presence/absence analyses assumed roughly uniform sequencing depth across donors, an assumption that may not hold. A further reported finding was that TCR beta sequences accurately predicted the HLA-A and HLA-B alleles for most subjects in the first cohort.

Notes on this clone: It has no known antigen specificity. No much larger clone exists at a distance of one base, and base qualities are not known.

Between the V and J ends, shortened by 0 bases and 0 bases respectively, the junction contains 6 bases. The germline V gene supplies CDR1 MNHEY and CDR2 SVGAGI. Its CDR3 holds 16 amino acids, cysteine through phenylalanine. The retained sequence is limited to the CDR3, 48 bases, with the frame set at the first base. The method was the immunoSEQ multiplex PCR assay. For the multiplex PCR, a mixture combining 60 forward primers for TCR Vbeta segments and 13 reverse primers for TCR Jbeta segments was used. Amplification of the CDR3 region of rearranged TCR beta genes was performed with a multiplex PCR assay on genomic DNA. The Illumina HiSeq System was used to sequence the amplified TCR beta libraries as 87-base-pair reads. The original pipeline was this. A later analysis tallied about 77 million unique TCR beta chains across the 700 or so repertoires, and about 10 million of those chains were shared by two or more donors. Raw reads were error-corrected and collapsed into unique sequences with a nearest-neighbor algorithm that merged closely related sequences to remove PCR and sequencing errors. CDR3 sequences were aligned to IMGT reference sequences to assign V, D and J gene segments. For a sequence to be retained, at least a six-nucleotide match to both a V gene segment and a J gene segment was required. A rearrangement was called productive if the CDR3 had no stop codons and remained in frame with V and J, and every other rearrangement was called non-productive. CDR3 was defined by IMGT convention, running from the second conserved V-encoded cysteine to the conserved J-encoded phenylalanine. The earlier analysis of some 600 of the donors excluded sequences that lacked an unambiguous match to a single V gene segment. In an earlier analysis of some 590 of the donors, V segments were called functional above 56.7% productive rearrangements and were called segregating when the between-donor standard deviation exceeded 5%. A statistical classification framework was built to diagnose cytomegalovirus status from the catalog of TCR beta chain sequences. A later analysis assigned V and J genes by comparing TCR nucleotide sequences with IMGT/GENE-DB human TR gene sequences. A later analysis assigned CDR3 sequences and most-parsimonious VDJ recombination scenarios with the TCRdist pipeline. In a later analysis, each TCR beta chain was defined by its CDR3 amino acid sequence together with its V-gene family, and reads lacking a unique V-gene family were excluded. In a later analysis, 450 to 600 highly shared, low-generation-probability nucleotide sequences were removed to address suspected cross-contamination and a sequencing artifact. In a later analysis, a clonal expansion index was calculated for each public chain from normalized within-repertoire ranks of inferred template counts. In a later analysis, generation probabilities were computed with a VDJ recombination model fitted to out-of-frame rearrangements, and the resulting probabilities were checked against IGoR. In a later analysis, TCR-TCR, TCR-HLA and TCR-CMV co-occurrence was scored with hypergeometric tests, and a repertoire-size bias correction was applied to TCR pairs. False discovery rates were estimated in a later analysis by permuting HLA or CMV assignments 20 times. In a later analysis, co-occurring TCRs were grouped using DBSCAN, with TCRdist sequence similarity added in when clustering inside HLA-allele-positive subsets. Co-occurrence clustering excluded repertoires with fewer than 30,000 or more than 120,000 public chains, plus five with anomalous nucleotide sharing. Not all clones reach the TCRdb copy of this immuneACCESS table, which keeps in-frame sequences only. Checked studies attribute under half of the gap to unresolved V genes and leave the rest unexplained. That table supplies the V and J calls and clone size; D and trimming were determined from the DNA. The sample includes almost 200,000 clones, with 65% to 90% observed a single time. The ten largest clones take up under 3% of the sample.

In total, approximately 610 healthy bone marrow donors made up the cohort. At the time of sampling, every cohort member was nominally healthy, though immune exposures that went unrecorded were likely present. The donor tested CMV seronegative and was one of the 352 seronegative cohort members. A peripheral blood sample was collected from each donor, and TCR beta sequencing was performed on peripheral blood mononuclear cells. The Qiagen DNeasy Blood Extraction Kit was used to extract genomic DNA from the blood cell samples. The source material was PBMCs. The origin of this receptor is a woman aged 50 to 60 in good health and CMV-seronegative. This receptor chain uses TRBV6-5 and TRBJ2-6; the D segment cannot be called with confidence. CDR3 reads: CASSYSILSGANVLTF. The DNA sequence follows: TGTGCCAGCAGTTACTCGATACTCTCTGGGGCCAACGTCCTGACTTTC.